This record looks at one T cell receptor beta chain sequence and its context. The antigen remains undetermined. Method: immunoSEQ multiplex PCR; TCRdb's copy keeps in-frame clones and lacks some. The data show around 77,000 clones, with roughly nine tenths seen just once and 4.8% held by the top ten. Germline V gene sequence: CDR1 WNHNN, CDR2 SYGVQD (reference sequence). V lost 5 bases, J lost 13 bases, and 17 bases stayed unmatched. The length of the CDR3 is 18 residues. This sample is drawn from a study of OX40 agonist ivuxolimab in advanced cancers. In the study overall: The patients got ivuxolimab, which is an agonistic anti-OX40 (CD134) antibody.

General study points: With doses of 0.1 to 3.0 mg/kg, CD4+ and CD8+ blood T cells had undergone clonal expansion by week 6.

V and J are TRBV10-1 and TRBJ2-1, with 16 bases aligning to TRBD2. The specimen was CD4+ or CD8+ T cells sorted from blood, collected in a trial of the OX40 agonist ivuxolimab. This clonotype originated in an adult with an advanced solid tumor such as melanoma, head and neck, liver or kidney cancer. The DNA of the CDR3 is TGCGCCAGCAGTACCGGGACTAGCGGGAGGGCCCAAGTTTCTACCCAGTTCTTC. Protein: CASSTGTSGRAQVSTQFF.